Listed below are T cell receptor beta chains from one sample, sequenced in a study of shared clonotypes between healthy human individuals. The method was immunoSEQ multiplex PCR; TCRdb's version includes in-frame clones alone and lacks a portion of them. This table holds about 530,000 clones, about 75% found once. What was sequenced was PBMCs. These receptors came from a woman between 35 and 50 years old in good health. Some clones in this sample may be carry-over from other donors' samples. Each CDR3 is given without its conserved first and last residue.

TRBJ2-7,12,TRBV2,ASRTSGSSYEQY
TRBJ2-7,10,TRBV6-1,ASRFGAYEQY
TRBJ1-1,11,TRBV11-3,ASSLGGDRGTF
TRBJ2-5,11,TRBV7-2,ASSWAEQETQY
TRBJ2-7,12,TRBV7-3,ASSPSAASYEQY
TRBJ2-2,11,TRBV27,ATSQLPTGELF
TRBJ1-6,11,TRBV7-2,ASSLQGWSPLH
TRBJ2-7,11,TRBV4-2,ASSQPPLKEQY
TRBJ1-5,12,TRBV4-1,ASSQVTGLPVRH
TRBJ1-1,13,TRBV5-5,ASSLAAGEFFEAF
TRBJ2-7,13,TRBV19,ASSIRGIYSYEQY
TRBJ1-1,11,TRBV7-9,ASSLDRGTEAF
TRBJ2-3,14,TRBV5-6,ASSRMTGRFTDTQY
TRBJ1-1,11,TRBV27,ASSLRTQNEAF
TRBJ2-7,11,TRBV13,ASSLGLAGELY
TRBJ2-5,14,TRBV10-3,AISGTGLDGGETQY
TRBJ2-3,16,TRBV7-9,ASSPYTGSFPSTDTQY
TRBJ2-5,13,TRBV4-1,ASSQDSEGKGSQY
TRBJ1-4,9,TRBV29-1,SVEGGEKLF
TRBJ2-1,12,TRBV28,ASSFDGPHSEQF
TRBJ2-1,12,TRBV2,ASSELAGVDEQF
TRBJ1-2,12,TRBV5-6,ASSLPGGGSGYT
TRBJ1-1,12,TRBV2,ATGGSDGGTEAF
TRBJ1-5,13,TRBV19,ASTLGGYSNQPQH
TRBJ1-2,10,TRBV5-4,ASSTDVYGYT
TRBJ1-5,13,TRBV28,ASTSGQGPDQPQH
TRBJ1-1,14,TRBV13,ASSLLTADMNTEAF
TRBJ1-1,11,TRBV19,ASRGQGATEAF
TRBJ2-7,11,TRBV5-4,ASTDGLAAEQY
TRBJ2-3,12,TRBV7-9,ASSLSRQGDTQY
TRBJ2-7,14,TRBV9,ASSVEGLAQTYEQY
TRBJ2-7,13,TRBV2,ASTRGLAGLDEQY